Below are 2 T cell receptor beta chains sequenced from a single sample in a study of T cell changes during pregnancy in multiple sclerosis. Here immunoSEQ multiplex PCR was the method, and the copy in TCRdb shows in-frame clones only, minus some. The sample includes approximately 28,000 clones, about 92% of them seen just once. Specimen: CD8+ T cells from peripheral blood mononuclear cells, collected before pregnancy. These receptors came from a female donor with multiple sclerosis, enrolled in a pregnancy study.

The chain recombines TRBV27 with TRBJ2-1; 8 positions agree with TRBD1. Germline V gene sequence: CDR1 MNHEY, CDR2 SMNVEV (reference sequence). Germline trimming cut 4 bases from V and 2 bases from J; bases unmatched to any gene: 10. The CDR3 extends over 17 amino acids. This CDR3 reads CASSSLTTGGPYNEQFF. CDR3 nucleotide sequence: TGTGCCAGCAGTTCCCTAACTACAGGGGGACCCTACAATGAGCAGTTCTTC.

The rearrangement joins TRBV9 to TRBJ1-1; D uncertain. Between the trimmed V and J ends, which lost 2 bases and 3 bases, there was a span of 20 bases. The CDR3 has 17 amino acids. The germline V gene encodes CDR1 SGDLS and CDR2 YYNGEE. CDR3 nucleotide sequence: TGTGCCAGCAGCGTGGCAGGAGGCGGGCTTGCTGACACTGAAGCTTTCTTT. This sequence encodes CASSVAGGGLADTEAFF.